This record covers a single T cell receptor beta chain. There are 12 residues in the CDR3. The germline V and J ends were trimmed by 4 bases and 9 bases, with 10 bases remaining between them. Germline V gene lookup returns CDR1 SGHTA and CDR2 FQGTGA. The sample originates from a study of blood T cell repertoires in COVID-19. For the study at large: Researchers got acute and convalescent COVID-19 samples from the United States, Italy and Spain. Sources were T cells, B-cell-depleted T cells, or PBMCs; the material itself was cDNA or gDNA.

Original methodology: Amplifying reference gene primers gave estimates of nucleated cell counts. Sequenced by immunoSEQ multiplex PCR; TCRdb stores in-frame clones only, minus some. V, J and clone size are taken as reported in that table, and D and trimming were inferred from the DNA itself. The sample has some 70,000 clones; more than 70% are singletons. The chain carries TRBV7-3 and TRBJ2-1; a weak D match, TRBD2 (5 bases). Sequenced input: peripheral blood. The TCR comes from a woman aged 70 to 79 with acute or convalescent COVID-19. CDR3 amino acids: CASSSGVGEQFF. The CDR3 nucleotides read TGTGCCAGCAGCTCCGGGGTGGGTGAGCAGTTCTTC.